Listed below are T cell receptor beta chains from one sample, sequenced in a study of T cells in localized non-small cell lung cancer. This table comes from immunoSEQ multiplex PCR, and its TCRdb copy is limited to in-frame clones, with some not included. The sample lists tens of thousands of clones, 85% to 95% seen once, with approximately 12% in the top ten. The sequencing here drew on peripheral blood mononuclear cells, taken before any cancer treatment. These receptors came from a female donor of 60 years or more with stage II lung adenocarcinoma. CDR3s include the opening cysteine and the closing phenylalanine or tryptophan. The D gene is left open where the match is weak. Clone size is given for some rows only: seen once, a few or many times, or a class if the clone is expanded.

len: 16; d_gene: -; j_gene: TRBJ2-1; v_gene: TRBV4-1; abundance: -; CDR3nt: TGCGCCAGCAGCCAAGACGATGACAGGATCTACAATGAGCAGTTCTTC; CDR3aa: CASSQDDDRIYNEQFF
len: 15; d_gene: -; j_gene: TRBJ2-5; v_gene: TRBV28; abundance: -; CDR3nt: TGTGCCAGCAGTCCAACGGCGAAACCCCAAGAGACCCAGTACTTC; CDR3aa: CASSPTAKPQETQYF
len: 15; d_gene: -; j_gene: TRBJ1-2; v_gene: TRBV28; abundance: -; CDR3nt: TGTGCCAGCAGTTGGGCATCGAAATCAGTATATGGCTACACCTTC; CDR3aa: CASSWASKSVYGYTF
len: 13; d_gene: -; j_gene: TRBJ1-1; v_gene: TRBV6-5; abundance: few; CDR3nt: TGTGCCAGCAGGTCACGGAGAGGGGAAGTGGCTTTCTTT; CDR3aa: CASRSRRGEVAFF
len: 16; d_gene: TRBD1; j_gene: TRBJ2-2; v_gene: TRBV5-4; abundance: -; CDR3nt: TGTGCCAGCAGCTTGGACAGGGGGCGTTGGACCGGGGAGCTGTTTTTT; CDR3aa: CASSLDRGRWTGELFF
len: 17; d_gene: -; j_gene: TRBJ2-5; v_gene: TRBV2; abundance: -; CDR3nt: TGTGCCAGCAGGCCTTTGGGGGGTGGTGAGTCGCAAGAGACCCAGTACTTC; CDR3aa: CASRPLGGGESQETQYF
len: 17; d_gene: -; j_gene: TRBJ2-3; v_gene: TRBV11-3; abundance: -; CDR3nt: TGTGCCAGCAGCTTAGACGGCAGGGGAATGGCTTGGGATACGCAGTATTTT; CDR3aa: CASSLDGRGMAWDTQYF
len: 15; d_gene: -; j_gene: TRBJ1-3; v_gene: TRBV2; abundance: once; CDR3nt: TGTGCCAGCAGTGACACAGTAGTCTCTGGAAACACCATATATTTT; CDR3aa: CASSDTVVSGNTIYF
len: 14; d_gene: TRBD1; j_gene: TRBJ1-6; v_gene: TRBV5-1; abundance: -; CDR3nt: TGCGCCAGCAGCTCCGGACAGGACTATTCACCCCTCCACTTT; CDR3aa: CASSSGQDYSPLHF
len: 16; d_gene: -; j_gene: TRBJ2-7; v_gene: TRBV9; abundance: -; CDR3nt: TGTGCCAGCAGCACACACGGCACAGATCCTACCCAGGAGCAGTACTTC; CDR3aa: CASSTHGTDPTQEQYF
len: 14; d_gene: TRBD1; j_gene: TRBJ1-2; v_gene: TRBV7-9; abundance: once; CDR3nt: TGTGCCAGCAGCCACGGACAGGGAAGCTATGGCTACACCTTC; CDR3aa: CASSHGQGSYGYTF